These 18 T cell receptor beta chains originate from one sample sequenced in a study of OX40 agonist ivuxolimab in advanced cancers. Produced via immunoSEQ multiplex PCR; TCRdb's table is partial and in-frame only. In the table there are 35,000 to 50,000 clones, about 86% of which are singletons. This specimen consisted of CD4+ or CD8+ T cells sorted from blood, obtained in a trial of the OX40 agonist ivuxolimab. These receptors all stem from an adult with an advanced solid tumor such as melanoma, head and neck, liver or kidney cancer.

This chain links TRBV4-3 with TRBJ2-5; 8 positions agree with TRBD1. The CDR3 runs to 16 residues. V trimming: 1 base; J trimming: 5 bases; junction bases outside the gene matches: 9. CDR1 and CDR2 from the germline V gene are LGHNA and YSLEER. CDR3 amino acids: CASSQGFPTGEETQYF. In DNA, the CDR3 is TGCGCCAGCAGCCAAGGATTCCCGACAGGGGAGGAGACCCAGTACTTC.

The CDR3 bases are TGTGCCAGCAGCTTGGGGTACAACGAGCAGTACTTC. Residues: CASSLGYNEQYF. The chain combines TRBV5-5 with TRBJ2-7; D uncertain. Trimming pared 0 bases from V and 5 bases from J, leaving 6 bases between. CDR1 is SGHKS, CDR2 YYEKEE, per germline (reference sequence). This CDR3 has 12 residues.

V and J are TRBV19 and TRBJ1-6; perhaps TRBD1 as D (5 bases). V was pared by 6 bases and J by 0 bases, with 12 bases between. Germline values: CDR1 LNHDA, CDR2 SQIVND (reference sequence). The CDR3 runs to 16 residues. CDR3 nucleotide sequence: TGTGCCAGTAGCCCGCAGGGAAGCTCCTATAATTCACCCCTCCACTTT. Protein: CASSPQGSSYNSPLHF.

This clone was observed a handful of times. V gene TRBV7-3 combines with J gene TRBJ2-1; 7 positions match TRBD2. Trimming took 1 base from V and 8 from J; bases not matched to a gene: 8. Germline V gives CDR1 SGHTA, CDR2 FQGTGA. The CDR3 sequence is 15 residues long. The CDR3 DNA reads as TGTGCCAGCAGCTTAAACCCCGGCGGGAGCGATGAGCAGTTCTTC. This gives the protein CASSLNPGGSDEQFF.

This clone was seen just once. The V gene is TRBV19, the J gene TRBJ2-5, with 10 bases aligning to TRBD1. The length of the CDR3 is 17 residues. Germline V CDR1 and CDR2: LNHDA, SQIVND (reference sequence). V dropped 3 bases and J dropped 5; count of bases not matched to a gene: 12. The CDR3 region has the DNA TGTGCCAGTAGTATGGGACAGGGGACCTACTCGGGGGAGACCCAGTACTTC. Translation: CASSMGQGTYSGETQYF.

CDR3: CSVPRGTGGGYTF. CDR3 sequence (DNA): TGCAGCGTTCCAAGGGGGACAGGAGGTGGCTACACCTTC. The V call is TRBV29-1, the J call TRBJ1-2, with 8 nucleotides matching TRBD1. The CDR3 has 13 amino acids. From germline, CDR1 is SQVTM and CDR2 ANQGSEA. The V segment lost 5 bases and the J segment 7 bases; nucleotides outside the gene matches: 9.

This clone was counted between two and nine times. This chain joins TRBV9 and TRBJ1-1; D not resolved. Trimming took off 1 base at V and 1 base at J, with 5 bases between the two ends. CDR3 length: 13 amino acids. CDR1 is SGDLS and CDR2 is YYNGEE in the germline V gene. CDR3 in amino acids: CASSVPGNTEAFF. The CDR3 coding sequence is TGTGCCAGCAGCGTACCCGGGAACACTGAAGCTTTCTTT.

The chain couples TRBV5-5 to TRBJ1-4; 7 positions match TRBD1. The CDR3 loop spans 15 amino acids. Per germline, CDR1 SGHKS and CDR2 YYEKEE (reference sequence). Germline trimming cut 1 base from V and 12 bases from J; bases unmatched to any gene: 12. CDR3 coding DNA: TGTGCCAGCAGCTTGATCGCCGCCGAGGGGGCGGAACTGTTTTTT. Protein product: CASSLIAAEGAELFF.

The chain links TRBV28 to TRBJ1-4; D remains ambiguous. Germline V gives CDR1 MDHEN, CDR2 SYDVKM. The V end was cut by 6 bases, the J end by 8 bases, with 10 bases between. This CDR3 is 12 amino acids long. CDR3 sequence: CASSPLDEKLFF. The CDR3 bases are TGTGCCAGCAGCCCCCTGGACGAAAAACTGTTTTTT.

This chain connects TRBV19 to TRBJ2-2; D gene unclear. The CDR3 is 13 amino acids. The V gene's germline CDR1 is LNHDA and CDR2 SQIVND (reference sequence). Trimming removed 3 bases from V and 6 bases from J, with 8 bases in between. CDR3 DNA: TGTGCCAGTAGTATTCAGCCAGCCGGGGAGCTGTTTTTT. It translates to CASSIQPAGELFF.

The V call is TRBV21-1, the J call TRBJ2-5; TRBD1, as called in the table, went unchecked against the DNA. TRBV21-1 is deemed a pseudogene. The CDR3 is 16 residues long. The CDR3: CASSVGDRGLWETQYF. The CDR3 DNA follows: TGTGCCAGCAGCGTAGGGGACAGGGGGCTATGGGAGACCCAGTACTTC.

This sequence joins TRBV16 and TRBJ1-5; D gene ambiguous. The germline V and J ends were trimmed by 4 bases and 4 bases, with 17 bases remaining between them. This CDR3 comprises 16 residues. The germline V gene has CDR1 KGHSY and CDR2 FQNENV. CDR3: CASSRANQGHNQPQHF. In nucleotides, the CDR3 is TGTGCCAGCAGCCGAGCGAACCAAGGCCATAATCAGCCCCAGCATTTT.

J is TRBJ2-7 and V is TRBV9; D perhaps matches TRBD1 (6 bases). CDR1 is SGDLS, CDR2 YYNGEE, per germline. The CDR3 is made up of 14 amino acids. V was clipped by 4 bases and J by 6 bases, with 17 bases between them. The CDR3 sequence is CASSPQGPQGEQYF. CDR3 DNA sequence: TGTGCCAGCAGCCCCCAGGGGCCTCAGGGCGAGCAGTACTTC.

The chain couples TRBV6-6 to TRBJ1-3, with TRBD1 matching over 8 bases. Germline CDR1 MNHNY, CDR2 SVGAGI (reference sequence). The CDR3 is 14 amino acids. J lost 8 bases, V lost 4 bases, and 7 bases had no gene match. The CDR3: CASSFLQGEDTIYF. The CDR3 DNA is TGTGCCAGCAGTTTTCTACAGGGGGAGGACACCATATATTTT.

The V call is TRBV10-3, the J call TRBJ2-5, with TRBD1 matching 9 bases. Looked up from germline, CDR1 is ENHRY and CDR2 is SYGVKD. This CDR3 is 16 amino acids long. The V segment lost 2 bases and the J segment 2 bases; nucleotides outside the gene matches: 6. In DNA form, the CDR3 reads TGTGCCATCAGTGAGATGGGACAGGGCCCGCAAGAGACCCAGTACTTC. Encoded protein: CAISEMGQGPQETQYF.

The chain employs TRBV9 and TRBJ2-1; 11 nucleotides align to TRBD2. The CDR3 sequence is 14 residues long. The germline gives CDR1 SGDLS, CDR2 YYNGEE. The ends lost 3 bases at V and 5 bases at J; junction bases unmatched: 1. The CDR3, as DNA: TGTGCCAGCAGCGAGGGACTAGCGGACAATGAGCAGTTCTTC. Amino acid sequence: CASSEGLADNEQFF.

The chain couples TRBV4-1 to TRBJ1-1, with D unresolved. V was trimmed by 0 bases and J by 3 bases, leaving 11 bases between them. Per the germline V gene, CDR1 is MGHRA and CDR2 is YSYEKL. This CDR3 comprises 15 residues. This chain's CDR3 is CASSQEGAYDTEAFF. For the CDR3, the DNA is TGCGCCAGCAGCCAAGAGGGCGCTTACGACACTGAAGCTTTCTTT.

The chain carries TRBV28 and TRBJ1-5; D ambiguous. Germline V gives CDR1 MDHEN, CDR2 SYDVKM. The CDR3 is 13 residues long. V gave up 10 bases and J gave up 4 bases, with 14 bases separating them. The DNA of the CDR3 is TGTGCCACGTCACCAGTAGGGAATCAGCCCCAGCATTTT. This encodes CATSPVGNQPQHF.